The present T cell receptor (beta chain) was sequenced within a study of immune evolution from preneoplasia to lung adenocarcinoma. General study points: T cell clonality was higher in KRAS-mutant than EGFR-mutant or wild-type nodules.

Between the mid-2010s and the late 2010s, patients underwent resection in Japan or China. As to this clone: The target antigen is unknown.

Generated by immunoSEQ multiplex PCR, the TCRdb table keeps only in-frame clones and is missing some. The sample shows thousands of clones, around 80% of them seen only once. Germline assignment: CDR1 MDHEN and CDR2 SYDVKM. The CDR3 contains 18 residues. V lost 6 bases and J lost 1; bases outside the gene matches: 18. V and J are TRBV28 and TRBJ2-7; 7 positions agree with TRBD2. This TCR came from a donor at least 70 years old with lung adenocarcinoma. Sequencing used FFPE minimally invasive lung adenocarcinoma tissue. CDR3 loop: CASRRRLDSAGASYEQYF. CDR3 DNA: TGTGCCAGCAGACGGCGGTTAGATTCGGCGGGAGCATCCTACGAGCAGTACTTC.